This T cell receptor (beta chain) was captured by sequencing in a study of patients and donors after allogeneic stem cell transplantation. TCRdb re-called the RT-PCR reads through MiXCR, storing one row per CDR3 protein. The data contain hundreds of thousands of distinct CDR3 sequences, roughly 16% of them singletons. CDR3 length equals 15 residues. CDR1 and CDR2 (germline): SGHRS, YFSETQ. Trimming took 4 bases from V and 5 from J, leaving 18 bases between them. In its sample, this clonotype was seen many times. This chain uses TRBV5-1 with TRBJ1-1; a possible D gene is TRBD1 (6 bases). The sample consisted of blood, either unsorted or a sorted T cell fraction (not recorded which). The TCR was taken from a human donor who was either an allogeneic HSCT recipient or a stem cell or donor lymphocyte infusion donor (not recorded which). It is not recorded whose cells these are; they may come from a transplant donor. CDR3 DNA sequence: TGCGCCAGCAGCCCGTTTTCGGGGGGCCGAACTGAAGCTTTCTTT. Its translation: CASSPFSGGRTEAFF.